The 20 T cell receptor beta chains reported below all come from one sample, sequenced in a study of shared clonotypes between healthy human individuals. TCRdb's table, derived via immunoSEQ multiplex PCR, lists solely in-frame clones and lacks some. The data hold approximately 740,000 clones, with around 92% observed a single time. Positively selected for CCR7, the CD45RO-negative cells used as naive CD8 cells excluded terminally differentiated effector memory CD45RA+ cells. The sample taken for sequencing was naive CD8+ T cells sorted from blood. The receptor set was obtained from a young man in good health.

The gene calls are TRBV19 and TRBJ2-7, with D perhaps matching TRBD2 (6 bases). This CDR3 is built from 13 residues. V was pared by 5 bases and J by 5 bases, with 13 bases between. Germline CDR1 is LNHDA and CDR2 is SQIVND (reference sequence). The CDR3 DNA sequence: TGTGCCAGTAGTCATCGGGAGAAGAACGAGCAGTACTTC. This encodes CASSHREKNEQYF. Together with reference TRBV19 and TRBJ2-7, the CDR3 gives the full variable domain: DGGITQSPKYLFRKEGQNVTLSCEQNLNHDAMYWYRQDPGQGLRLIYYSQIVNDFQKGDIAEGYSVSREKKESFPLTVTSAQKNPTAFYLCASSHREKNEQYFGPGTRLTVT.

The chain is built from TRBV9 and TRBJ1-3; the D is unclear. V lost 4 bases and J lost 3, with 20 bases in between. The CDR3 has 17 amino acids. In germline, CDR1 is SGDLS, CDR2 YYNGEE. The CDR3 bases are TGTGCCAGCAGCCCCGAGGGTATGAGTATCCGTGGAAACACCATATATTTT. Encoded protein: CASSPEGMSIRGNTIYF.

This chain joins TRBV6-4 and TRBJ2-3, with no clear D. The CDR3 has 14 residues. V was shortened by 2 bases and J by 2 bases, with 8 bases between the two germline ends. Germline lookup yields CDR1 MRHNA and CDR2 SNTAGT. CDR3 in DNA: TGTGCCAGCAGTGACAGCAGATTCACAGATACGCAGTATTTT. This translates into CASSDSRFTDTQYF.

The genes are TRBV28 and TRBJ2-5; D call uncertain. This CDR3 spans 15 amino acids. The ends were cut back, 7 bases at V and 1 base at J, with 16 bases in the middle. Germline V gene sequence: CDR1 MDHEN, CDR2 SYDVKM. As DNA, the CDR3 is TGTGCCAGCACCCCCCCGGGCCTTCTCCAAGAGACCCAGTACTTC. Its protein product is CASTPPGLLQETQYF.

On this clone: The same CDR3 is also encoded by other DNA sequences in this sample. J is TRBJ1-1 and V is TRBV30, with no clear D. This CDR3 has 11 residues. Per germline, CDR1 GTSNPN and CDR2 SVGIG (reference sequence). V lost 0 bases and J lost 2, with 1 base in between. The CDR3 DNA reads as TGTGCCTGGAGTGTCAACACTGAAGCTTTCTTT. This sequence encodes CAWSVNTEAFF.

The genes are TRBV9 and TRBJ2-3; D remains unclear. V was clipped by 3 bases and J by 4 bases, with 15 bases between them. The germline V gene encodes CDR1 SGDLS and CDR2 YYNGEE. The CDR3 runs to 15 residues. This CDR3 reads CASSAVLGISDTQYF. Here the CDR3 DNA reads TGTGCCAGCAGCGCGGTCTTGGGAATCTCAGATACGCAGTATTTT.

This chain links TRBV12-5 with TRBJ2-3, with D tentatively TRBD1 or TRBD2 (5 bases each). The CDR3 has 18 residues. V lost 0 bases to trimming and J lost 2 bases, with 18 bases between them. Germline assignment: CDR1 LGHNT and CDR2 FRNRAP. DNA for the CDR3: TGTGCTAGTGGTTTGGTACTAGAGGACACTGGGGCCACAGATACGCAGTATTTT. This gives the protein CASGLVLEDTGATDTQYF.

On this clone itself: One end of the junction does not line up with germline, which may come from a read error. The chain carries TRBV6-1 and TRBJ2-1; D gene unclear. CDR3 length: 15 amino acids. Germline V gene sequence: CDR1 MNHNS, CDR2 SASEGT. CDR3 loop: CANSMERDSNNEQFF. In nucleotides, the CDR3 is TGTGCCAACAGTATGGAGAGAGACTCTAACAATGAGCAGTTCTTC.

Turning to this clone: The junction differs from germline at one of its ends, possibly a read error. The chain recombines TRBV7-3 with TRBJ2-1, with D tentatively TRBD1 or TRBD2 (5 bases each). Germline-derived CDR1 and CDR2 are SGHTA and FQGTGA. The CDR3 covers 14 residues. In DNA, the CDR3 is TGTGCGAGCAATGAGGGGCACTACTACAATGAGCAGTTCTTC. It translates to CASNEGHYYNEQFF.

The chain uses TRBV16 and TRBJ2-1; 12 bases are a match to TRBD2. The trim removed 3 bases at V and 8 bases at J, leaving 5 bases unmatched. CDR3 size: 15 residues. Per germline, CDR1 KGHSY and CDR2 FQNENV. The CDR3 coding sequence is TGTGCCAGCAGCCAGACTAGCGGGAGAAAGGATGAGCAGTTCTTC. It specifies CASSQTSGRKDEQFF.

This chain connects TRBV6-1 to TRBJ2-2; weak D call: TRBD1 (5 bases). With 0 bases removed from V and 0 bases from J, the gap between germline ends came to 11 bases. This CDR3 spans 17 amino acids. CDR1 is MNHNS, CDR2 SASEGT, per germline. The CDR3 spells CASSEAFVTANTGELFF. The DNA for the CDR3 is TGTGCCAGCAGTGAAGCGTTTGTGACAGCGAACACCGGGGAGCTGTTTTTT.

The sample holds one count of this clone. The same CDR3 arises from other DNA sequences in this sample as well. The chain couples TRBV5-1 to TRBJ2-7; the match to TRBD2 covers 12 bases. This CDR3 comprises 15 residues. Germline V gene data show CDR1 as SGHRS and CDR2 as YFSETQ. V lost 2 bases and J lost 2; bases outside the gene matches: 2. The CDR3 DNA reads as TGCGCCAGCAGCTTTACTAGCGGGGGGACCTACGAGCAGTACTTC. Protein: CASSFTSGGTYEQYF.

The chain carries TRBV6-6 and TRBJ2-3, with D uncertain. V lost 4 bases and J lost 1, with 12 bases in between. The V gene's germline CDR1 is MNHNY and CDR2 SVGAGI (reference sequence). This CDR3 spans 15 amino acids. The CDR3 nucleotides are TGTGCCAGCAGTTTTACAGTTCTTCGCACAGATACGCAGTATTTT. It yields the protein CASSFTVLRTDTQYF.

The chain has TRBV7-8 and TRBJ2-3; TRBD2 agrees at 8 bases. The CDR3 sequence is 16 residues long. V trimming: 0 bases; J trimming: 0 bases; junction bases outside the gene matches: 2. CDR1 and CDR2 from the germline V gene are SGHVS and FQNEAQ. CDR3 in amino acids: CASSLAGGGSTDTQYF. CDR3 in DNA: TGTGCCAGCAGCTTAGCGGGCGGGGGGAGCACAGATACGCAGTATTTT.

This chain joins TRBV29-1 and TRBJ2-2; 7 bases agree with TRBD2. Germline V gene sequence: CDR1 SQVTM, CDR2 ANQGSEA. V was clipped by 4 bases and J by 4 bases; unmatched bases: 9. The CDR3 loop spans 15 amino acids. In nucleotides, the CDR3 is TGCAGCGTTGCCTTGCGGGAGCGGGTCACCGGGGAGCTGTTTTTT. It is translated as CSVALRERVTGELFF.

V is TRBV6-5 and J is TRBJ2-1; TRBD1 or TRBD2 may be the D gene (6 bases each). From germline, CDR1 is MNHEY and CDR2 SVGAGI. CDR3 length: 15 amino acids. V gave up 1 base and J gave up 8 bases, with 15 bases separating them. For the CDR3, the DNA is TGTGCCAGCAGTTACTTCCAAGGGGGGTGGGATGAGCAGTTCTTC. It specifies CASSYFQGGWDEQFF.

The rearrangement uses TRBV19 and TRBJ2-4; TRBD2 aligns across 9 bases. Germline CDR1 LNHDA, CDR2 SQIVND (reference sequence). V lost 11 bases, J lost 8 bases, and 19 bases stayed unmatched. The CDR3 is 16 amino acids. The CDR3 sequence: CAGRLLAGDTRYIQYF. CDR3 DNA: TGTGCCGGAAGGTTATTAGCGGGAGACACCAGGTACATTCAGTACTTC.

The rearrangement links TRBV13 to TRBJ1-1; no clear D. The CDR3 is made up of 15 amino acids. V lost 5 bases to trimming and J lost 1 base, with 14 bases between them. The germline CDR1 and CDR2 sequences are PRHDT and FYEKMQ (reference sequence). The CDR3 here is CASSASGPGNTEAFF. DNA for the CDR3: TGTGCCAGCAGCGCCTCGGGCCCAGGGAACACTGAAGCTTTCTTT.

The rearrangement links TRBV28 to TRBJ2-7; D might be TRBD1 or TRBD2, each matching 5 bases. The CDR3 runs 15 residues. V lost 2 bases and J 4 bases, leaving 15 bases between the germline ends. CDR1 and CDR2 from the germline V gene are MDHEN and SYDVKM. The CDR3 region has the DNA TGTGCCAGCAGTTTAGGTGGGGGTTTTCCTTACGAGCAGTACTTC. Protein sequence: CASSLGGGFPYEQYF. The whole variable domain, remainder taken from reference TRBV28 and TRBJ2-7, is DVKVTQSSRYLVKRTGEKVFLECVQDMDHENMFWYRQDPGLGLRLIYFSYDVKMKEKGDIPEGYSVSREKKERFSLILESASTNQTSMYLCASSLGGGFPYEQYFGPGTRLTVT.

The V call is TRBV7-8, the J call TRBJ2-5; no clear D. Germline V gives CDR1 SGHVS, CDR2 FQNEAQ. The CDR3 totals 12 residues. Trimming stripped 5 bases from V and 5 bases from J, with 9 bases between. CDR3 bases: TGTGCCAGCAGCCAGTACGCTGAGACCCAGTACTTC. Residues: CASSQYAETQYF.